A single sample is the source of the 8 T cell receptor beta chains below, sequenced in a study of OX40 agonist ivuxolimab in advanced cancers. TCRdb's table, derived via immunoSEQ multiplex PCR, lists solely in-frame clones and lacks some. The sample comprises roughly 70,000 clones, 86% of which are singletons, and 8% to 10% rests with the top ten. The material was CD4+ or CD8+ T cells sorted from blood, obtained in a trial of the OX40 agonist ivuxolimab. The receptors were gathered from an adult with an advanced solid tumor such as melanoma, head and neck, liver or kidney cancer.

The chain couples TRBV5-1 to TRBJ1-1, with 8 bases identical to TRBD1. J was trimmed by 5 bases and V by 4 bases; bases with no gene match: 19. The CDR3 totals 18 residues. Germline V gives CDR1 SGHRS, CDR2 YFSETQ. The CDR3 sequence is CASSMTFGRQGPRTEAFF. DNA for the CDR3: TGCGCCAGCAGCATGACTTTTGGGCGACAGGGGCCCCGAACTGAAGCTTTCTTT. Full variable domain (missing parts from reference TRBV5-1 and TRBJ1-1): KAGVTQTPRYLIKTRGQQVTLSCSPISGHRSVSWYQQTPGQGLQFLFEYFSETQRNKGNFPGRFSGRQFSNSRSEMNVSTLELGDSALYLCASSMTFGRQGPRTEAFFGQGTRLTVV.

The CDR3 protein is CASSITGAGPGTEAFF. CDR3 coding DNA: TGTGCCAGTAGTATTACAGGGGCCGGCCCCGGAACTGAAGCTTTCTTT. V gene TRBV19 combines with J gene TRBJ1-1; TRBD1 aligns across 7 bases. This CDR3 is built from 16 residues. After removal of 3 bases from V and 5 bases from J, the junction contained 12 bases not matched to a gene. Germline lookup yields CDR1 LNHDA and CDR2 SQIVND (reference sequence).

The chain uses TRBV18 and TRBJ1-5; D uncertain. Germline CDR1 is KGHSH and CDR2 is LQKENI. With 5 bases removed from V and 0 bases from J, the gap between germline ends came to 5 bases. The CDR3 is 13 amino acids. The DNA of the CDR3 is TGTGCCAGCTCAATGGATAGCAATCAGCCCCAGCATTTT. Residues: CASSMDSNQPQHF.

Concerning this clone itself: This sample also contains other DNA sequences that code for the same CDR3. The chain links TRBV6-5 to TRBJ1-5, with unresolved D. Trimming pared 5 bases from V and 2 bases from J, leaving 7 bases between. Germline CDR1 is MNHEY and CDR2 is SVGAGI. The CDR3 spans 13 residues. CDR3 DNA sequence: TGTGCCAGCAGTCGGGGAGGCAATCAGCCCCAGCATTTT. Protein sequence: CASSRGGNQPQHF.

As concerns this clone: Germline and junction disagree at one end, which may indicate a read error. V is TRBV4-1 and J is TRBJ1-6; D unclear. CDR3 size: 13 residues. Germline-derived CDR1 and CDR2 are MGHRA and YSYEKL. CDR3 DNA: TGCGCCAGCAGCCGATCCCGGGATTCCCCCCTCCACTTT. Amino acids: CASSRSRDSPLHF.

This clone turned up a few times. CDR3 DNA sequence: TGTGCCAGCAGTGAATTAAGACCCGATCAGCCCCAGCATTTT. Residues: CASSELRPDQPQHF. This rearrangement joins TRBV6-1 to TRBJ1-5; D gene uncertain. V gave up 2 bases and J gave up 5 bases, with 10 bases separating them. CDR3 size: 14 residues. Germline V gene sequence: CDR1 MNHNS, CDR2 SASEGT.

The chain links TRBV5-1 to TRBJ1-2, with a possible D match to TRBD1 (6 bases). With 6 bases removed from V and 1 base from J, the gap between germline ends came to 16 bases. CDR3 size: 15 residues. Germline values: CDR1 SGHRS, CDR2 YFSETQ. CDR3 coding DNA: TGCGCCAGCAATTACGAACCGACAGGTAACTATGGCTACACCTTC. Its translation: CASNYEPTGNYGYTF. Drawing the rest from reference TRBV5-1 and TRBJ1-2, the complete variable domain is KAGVTQTPRYLIKTRGQQVTLSCSPISGHRSVSWYQQTPGQGLQFLFEYFSETQRNKGNFPGRFSGRQFSNSRSEMNVSTLELGDSALYLCASNYEPTGNYGYTFGSGTRLTVV.

The chain joins TRBV7-9 to TRBJ1-2; D not certain. The CDR3 is 14 residues long. From germline, CDR1 is SEHNR and CDR2 FQNEAQ (reference sequence). Deletions cut 4 bases from V and 2 bases from J, with 11 bases between. CDR3 DNA sequence: TGTGCCAGCAGCTCAGACTCTGACAACTATGGCTACACCTTC. It translates to CASSSDSDNYGYTF.